Listed below are T cell receptor beta chains from one sample, sequenced in a study of regulatory T cells in long-lasting Graves disease. TCRdb recomputed calls from the multiplex PCR reads with MiXCR, one row per CDR3 protein. The sample holds 390,000 or so distinct CDR3 sequences, about 11% seen once. The same sample was also studied in work on T cells in Graves' hyperthyroidism and ophthalmopathy.

The sequencing used peripheral blood mononuclear cells (PBMCs), collected at new diagnosis, from a patient treated with antithyroid drugs. Receptor source: a woman younger than 30 with Graves disease. Both conserved end residues are part of each CDR3. D genes are given only for firm matches. For some rows the clone size is stated as once, few or many, or as a class when expanded; others skip it.

d_call: -
clone_size: many
v_call: TRBV20-1
j_call: TRBJ2-1
cdr3_aa: CSAMSLRHVSYNEQFF
cdr3_nt: TGCAGTGCTATGTCTCTACGGCACGTCTCCTACAATGAGCAGTTCTTC

d_call: TRBD2
clone_size: -
v_call: TRBV20-1
j_call: TRBJ2-7
cdr3_aa: CSASGGGAYEQYF
cdr3_nt: TGCAGTGCTAGTGGTGGGGGGGCCTACGAGCAGTACTTC

d_call: -
clone_size: -
v_call: TRBV20-1
j_call: TRBJ2-1
cdr3_aa: CSTSDYNEQFF
cdr3_nt: TGCAGTACATCGGACTACAATGAGCAGTTCTTC

d_call: -
clone_size: many
v_call: TRBV3-1
j_call: TRBJ1-4
cdr3_aa: CASSHGSPNEKLFF
cdr3_nt: TGTGCCAGCAGCCACGGGTCTCCTAATGAAAAACTGTTTTTT

d_call: TRBD1
clone_size: many
v_call: TRBV14
j_call: TRBJ2-7
cdr3_aa: CASSQTQDRDLSYEQYF
cdr3_nt: TGTGCCAGCAGCCAAACCCAGGACAGGGACCTCTCCTACGAGCAGTACTTC

d_call: TRBD1
clone_size: -
v_call: TRBV6-5
j_call: TRBJ1-2
cdr3_aa: CASSYSLFTLGQDFF
cdr3_nt: TGTGCCAGCAGTTATTCCCTATTCACGTTGGGACAGGACTTTTTC

d_call: -
clone_size: many
v_call: TRBV20-1
j_call: TRBJ2-7
cdr3_aa: CSASPEGGFRSWRVGHEQYF
cdr3_nt: TGCAGTGCTAGCCCCGAGGGCGGTTTCCGTAGTTGGCGGGTCGGTCACGAGCAGTACTTC

d_call: -
clone_size: -
v_call: TRBV20-1
j_call: TRBJ2-5
cdr3_aa: CSASIQAAQYF
cdr3_nt: TGCAGTGCTAGTATACAGGCGGCCCAGTACTTC

d_call: TRBD2
clone_size: many
v_call: TRBV28
j_call: TRBJ2-7
cdr3_aa: CASSSTGGPIYEQYF
cdr3_nt: TGTGCCAGCAGCTCCACGGGGGGACCCATCTACGAGCAGTACTTC

d_call: TRBD1
clone_size: many
v_call: TRBV11-2
j_call: TRBJ1-2
cdr3_aa: CASSRDRGPNYGYTF
cdr3_nt: TGTGCCAGCAGCCGGGACAGGGGGCCCAACTATGGCTACACCTTC

d_call: -
clone_size: -
v_call: TRBV5-1
j_call: TRBJ2-2
cdr3_aa: CASSSVTGGGPGELFF
cdr3_nt: TGCGCCAGCAGCTCCGTTACGGGGGGCGGCCCCGGGGAGCTGTTTTTT

d_call: TRBD1
clone_size: many
v_call: TRBV7-2
j_call: TRBJ1-2
cdr3_aa: CASSDNRGYGGYTF
cdr3_nt: TGTGCCAGCAGCGACAACAGGGGCTACGGTGGCTACACCTTC

d_call: TRBD1
clone_size: many
v_call: TRBV20-1
j_call: TRBJ1-1
cdr3_aa: CSARWDRAQAFF
cdr3_nt: TGCAGTGCTAGGTGGGACAGGGCGCAAGCTTTCTTT

d_call: TRBD1
clone_size: few
v_call: TRBV7-8
j_call: TRBJ1-2
cdr3_aa: CASSLADRVHGYTF
cdr3_nt: TGTGCCAGCAGCTTGGCGGACAGGGTACATGGCTACACCTTC

d_call: -
clone_size: -
v_call: TRBV11-2
j_call: TRBJ2-3
cdr3_aa: CASSLAGSWDTQYF
cdr3_nt: TGTGCCAGCAGCTTAGCGGGTTCGTGGGATACGCAGTATTTT

d_call: -
clone_size: -
v_call: TRBV28
j_call: TRBJ2-2
cdr3_aa: CASGSLRGRGTGELFF
cdr3_nt: TGTGCCAGTGGGAGCCTTAGGGGTCGGGGCACCGGGGAGCTGTTTTTT

d_call: -
clone_size: many
v_call: TRBV7-9
j_call: TRBJ2-7
cdr3_aa: CASSAGWATGYEQYF
cdr3_nt: TGTGCCAGCAGCGCAGGATGGGCCACGGGGTACGAGCAGTACTTC

d_call: -
clone_size: few
v_call: TRBV4-1
j_call: TRBJ2-6
cdr3_aa: CASSQGILRRDKAGANVLTF
cdr3_nt: TGCGCCAGCAGCCAAGGCATTCTTCGGCGGGATAAGGCTGGGGCCAACGTCCTGACTTTC

d_call: -
clone_size: many
v_call: TRBV12-3/TRBV12-4
j_call: TRBJ1-5
cdr3_aa: CASSLRDRQPQHF
cdr3_nt: TGTGCCAGCAGCCTCAGGGATCGTCAGCCCCAGCATTTT

d_call: -
clone_size: many
v_call: TRBV4-2
j_call: TRBJ1-2
cdr3_aa: CASSQSGLDGYTF
cdr3_nt: TGTGCCAGCAGCCAGTCAGGGTTGGATGGCTACACCTTC

d_call: -
clone_size: -
v_call: TRBV10-2
j_call: TRBJ1-5
cdr3_aa: CASRSDGAGQPQHF
cdr3_nt: TGCGCCAGCAGATCGGACGGGGCGGGCCAGCCCCAGCATTTT

d_call: -
clone_size: -
v_call: TRBV6-5
j_call: TRBJ2-1
cdr3_aa: CASSYGQGGYNEQFF
cdr3_nt: TGTGCCAGCAGTTACGGGCAGGGAGGCTACAATGAGCAGTTCTTC

d_call: -
clone_size: -
v_call: TRBV7-2
j_call: TRBJ2-1
cdr3_aa: CASSPDSLRSNEQFF
cdr3_nt: TGTGCCAGCAGCCCCGACAGCCTGCGTTCCAATGAGCAGTTCTTC

d_call: TRBD2
clone_size: many
v_call: TRBV11-1
j_call: TRBJ2-2
cdr3_aa: CASSRIAGAFSDTGELFF
cdr3_nt: TGTGCCAGCAGCCGCATAGCGGGAGCCTTCAGTGACACCGGGGAGCTGTTTTTT

d_call: -
clone_size: many
v_call: TRBV12-3/TRBV12-4
j_call: TRBJ1-6
cdr3_aa: CASSWRFNNSPLHF
cdr3_nt: TGTGCCAGCAGTTGGCGGTTCAATAATTCACCCCTCCACTTT

d_call: TRBD1
clone_size: few
v_call: TRBV25-1
j_call: TRBJ1-6
cdr3_aa: CASSEYYSGGSVPNSPLHF
cdr3_nt: TGTGCCAGCAGTGAATACTATTCAGGGGGATCCGTACCAAATTCACCCCTCCACTTT

d_call: -
clone_size: many
v_call: TRBV6-1
j_call: TRBJ1-5
cdr3_aa: CASSKDQGWSNQPQHF
cdr3_nt: TGTGCCAGCAGTAAAGATCAGGGCTGGAGCAATCAGCCCCAGCATTTT

d_call: -
clone_size: -
v_call: TRBV7-8
j_call: TRBJ1-4
cdr3_aa: CANSPGAGNFEKLFF
cdr3_nt: TGTGCCAACAGCCCGGGGGCAGGGAATTTTGAAAAACTGTTTTTT

d_call: TRBD1
clone_size: few
v_call: TRBV27
j_call: TRBJ2-4
cdr3_aa: CASSFGTDLAKNIQYF
cdr3_nt: TGTGCCAGCAGTTTCGGGACAGATTTAGCCAAAAACATTCAGTACTTC

d_call: TRBD2
clone_size: few
v_call: TRBV5-1
j_call: TRBJ2-5
cdr3_aa: CASSLVASGSRPGETQYF
cdr3_nt: TGCGCCAGCAGCTTGGTGGCTAGCGGGAGTAGGCCCGGGGAGACCCAGTACTTC

d_call: TRBD2
clone_size: many
v_call: TRBV11-3
j_call: TRBJ2-1
cdr3_aa: CASSTSGRLPPNEQFF
cdr3_nt: TGTGCCAGCAGCACTAGCGGGAGGCTCCCTCCCAATGAGCAGTTCTTC

d_call: -
clone_size: many
v_call: TRBV28
j_call: TRBJ1-4
cdr3_aa: CASRQINRAFPFATNEKLFF
cdr3_nt: TGTGCCAGCAGACAGATCAACAGGGCCTTTCCCTTTGCAACTAATGAAAAACTGTTTTTT

d_call: -
clone_size: few
v_call: TRBV11-3
j_call: TRBJ2-5
cdr3_aa: CASSNLGGETQYF
cdr3_nt: TGTGCCAGCTCGAACCTGGGAGGCGAGACCCAGTACTTC

d_call: TRBD2
clone_size: -
v_call: TRBV9
j_call: TRBJ2-1
cdr3_aa: CASSVGAGGTNEQFF
cdr3_nt: TGTGCCAGCAGCGTAGGTGCGGGGGGGACCAATGAGCAGTTCTTC

d_call: TRBD2
clone_size: many
v_call: TRBV20-1
j_call: TRBJ2-1
cdr3_aa: CSAASSGRLENEQFF
cdr3_nt: TGCAGTGCTGCCTCTAGCGGGAGGTTGGAGAATGAGCAGTTCTTC

d_call: -
clone_size: many
v_call: TRBV12-3/TRBV12-4
j_call: TRBJ1-3
cdr3_aa: CASSPIGGSGNTIYF
cdr3_nt: TGTGCCAGCAGTCCCATAGGGGGATCTGGAAACACCATATATTTT

d_call: -
clone_size: many
v_call: TRBV20-1
j_call: TRBJ1-2
cdr3_aa: CSANTNYGYTF
cdr3_nt: TGCAGTGCTAATACCAACTATGGCTACACCTTC

d_call: TRBD2
clone_size: many
v_call: TRBV7-2
j_call: TRBJ2-3
cdr3_aa: CASSSQRGGRLTDTQYF
cdr3_nt: TGTGCCAGCAGCTCCCAGCGGGGGGGCCGGTTAACAGATACGCAGTATTTT

d_call: TRBD1
clone_size: many
v_call: TRBV28
j_call: TRBJ2-1
cdr3_aa: CASSSPGGTGGSYNEQFF
cdr3_nt: TGTGCCAGCAGTTCACCGGGGGGGACAGGGGGTTCCTACAATGAGCAGTTCTTC

d_call: TRBD2
clone_size: few
v_call: TRBV20-1
j_call: TRBJ2-7
cdr3_aa: CSAGRSGRAYEQYF
cdr3_nt: TGCAGTGCTGGGCGGAGCGGGAGGGCCTACGAGCAGTACTTC

d_call: TRBD2
clone_size: many
v_call: TRBV7-8
j_call: TRBJ2-7
cdr3_aa: CASTTTPGLVYEQYF
cdr3_nt: TGTGCCAGCACCACAACACCGGGACTAGTCTACGAGCAGTACTTC